This T cell receptor beta chain comes out of a study of cytomegalovirus exposure and HLA in healthy donors. PCR amplification relied on 60 Vbeta primers (plus 13 Jbeta primers). Some clones are missing from TCRdb's copy, which holds only in-frame ones; the method was immunoSEQ multiplex PCR. The data hold around 130,000 clones, with more than 60% observed a single time. The CDR3 is 13 residues long. J lost 2 bases, V lost 2 bases, and 0 bases had no gene match. The germline CDR1 and CDR2 sequences are SGDLS and YYNGEE. The clonotype originates from a woman between 40 and 50 years old in good health and CMV-seropositive. The sequenced material came from PBMCs. This rearrangement joins TRBV9 to TRBJ2-5; 7 bases fit TRBD2. The CDR3 reads CASSVGGQETQYF. In DNA form, the CDR3 reads TGTGCCAGCAGCGTGGGAGGGCAAGAGACCCAGTACTTC.